Following are 5 T cell receptor beta chains from one sample sequenced in a study of shared clonotypes between healthy human individuals. Using immunoSEQ multiplex PCR, the repertoire was profiled, and TCRdb retains in-frame clones only, with some absent. The sample shows about 2 million clones, approximately 94% of them seen only once. Naive-designated CD8 cells lacked CD45RO, were positively enriched for CCR7, and omitted terminally differentiated effector memory CD45RA+ cells. The sequenced sample was naive CD8+ T cells sorted from blood. These receptors were collected from a man aged 18 to 29 in good health.

V gene TRBV7-2 combines with J gene TRBJ2-7, with D perhaps TRBD1 (6 bases). The germline V and J ends were trimmed by 5 bases and 3 bases, with 14 bases remaining between them. Germline V CDR1 and CDR2: SGHTA, FQGNSA. CDR3 length: 14 amino acids. The CDR3 here is CASSTMDSHYEQYF. The CDR3 bases are TGTGCCAGCAGCACGATGGACAGCCACTACGAGCAGTACTTC.

The chain's CDR3 is CASSQGQGEQFF. The CDR3 nucleotides are TGTGCCAGCAGTCAGGGACAGGGTGAGCAGTTCTTC. This chain connects TRBV28 to TRBJ2-1; TRBD1 matches 9 bases. V was pared by 5 bases and J by 9 bases, with 2 bases of the junction left unmatched. This CDR3 has 12 amino acids. The V gene's germline CDR1 is MDHEN and CDR2 SYDVKM.

The CDR3 nucleotides read TGTGCCAGCAGCTTACAGGGACTCAATGAGCAGTTCTTC. As protein: CASSLQGLNEQFF. J is TRBJ2-1 and V is TRBV7-3, with D tentatively TRBD2 (6 bases). Germline V gene lookup returns CDR1 SGHTA and CDR2 FQGTGA. The V end lost 2 bases, the J end lost 6 bases, and 8 bases lay between the germline ends. The CDR3 sequence is 13 residues long.

This chain uses TRBV25-1 with TRBJ1-2, with D perhaps TRBD1 (6 bases). Germline CDR1 MGHDK, CDR2 SYGVNS. The V end was cut by 5 bases, the J end by 2 bases, with 12 bases between. This CDR3 region has 14 residues. DNA of the CDR3: TGTGCCAGCAGTCCGAAGGGACACAACTATGGCTACACCTTC. Protein: CASSPKGHNYGYTF.

The chain joins TRBV7-9 to TRBJ1-2, with 9 positions matching TRBD1. Germline lookup yields CDR1 SEHNR and CDR2 FQNEAQ (reference sequence). V trimming: 9 bases; J trimming: 2 bases; junction bases outside the gene matches: 16. The CDR3 loop spans 17 amino acids. The CDR3 loop reads CASGGQGPSTDNYGYTF. For the CDR3, the DNA is TGTGCCAGTGGGGGACAGGGTCCCTCCACTGACAACTATGGCTACACCTTC.